The 8 T cell receptor beta chains listed next were all sequenced from one sample in a study of cytomegalovirus exposure and HLA in healthy donors. Clones were read by immunoSEQ multiplex PCR, and TCRdb kept only the in-frame ones, dropping some. The top ten clones hold roughly 5.2% of a sample with some 50,000 clones, approximately 93% of them seen once. The sequenced material came from PBMCs. These receptors came from a woman aged 18-29 years in good health and CMV-seronegative.

This chain links TRBV15 with TRBJ2-3, with 7 positions matching TRBD2. V trimming: 3 bases; J trimming: 1 base; junction bases outside the gene matches: 7. The CDR3 runs 16 residues. Germline assignment: CDR1 LNHNV and CDR2 YYDKDF (reference sequence). The CDR3 bases are TGTGCCACCAGCAGGGAGAGGGCGGGGGGCACAGATACGCAGTATTTT. Encoded protein: CATSRERAGGTDTQYF.

The V and J genes are TRBV5-1 and TRBJ1-1, with TRBD1 as a possible D gene (6 bases). Trimming stripped 1 base from V and 0 bases from J, with 10 bases between. Germline V CDR1 and CDR2: SGHRS, YFSETQ. The CDR3 has 15 residues. Written as DNA, the CDR3 is TGCGCCAGCAGCTTGTTGGACAGTTTGAACACTGAAGCTTTCTTT. This gives the protein CASSLLDSLNTEAFF.

This sequence joins TRBV7-2 and TRBJ1-6, with D possibly matching TRBD1 (5 bases). Deletions cut 6 bases from V and 9 bases from J, with 6 bases between. The germline CDR1 and CDR2 sequences are SGHTA and FQGNSA. CDR3 length equals 11 residues. DNA of the CDR3: TGTGCCAGCAGGGGGGGTTCACCCCTCCACTTT. This translates into CASRGGSPLHF.

V usage is TRBV30 and J usage is TRBJ2-1, with TRBD1 matching 7 bases. The CDR3 runs to 15 residues. V shed 3 bases and J 8 bases; nucleotides not matched to a gene: 13. Germline CDR1 is GTSNPN and CDR2 is SVGIG (reference sequence). CDR3: CAWSATGSTAYEQFF. In DNA, the CDR3 is TGTGCCTGGAGCGCGACAGGGTCCACGGCGTATGAGCAGTTCTTC.

The chain has TRBV4-3 and TRBJ2-6; 11 nucleotides agree with TRBD1. Germline V lookup: CDR1 LGHNA, CDR2 YSLEER. This CDR3 is 19 amino acids long. Trimming cost V 1 base and J 1 base; bases outside gene matches: 6. This CDR3 reads CASSQVPGQGASGANVLTF. The CDR3 bases are TGCGCCAGCAGCCAAGTCCCCGGACAGGGGGCTTCTGGGGCCAACGTCCTGACTTTC.

In nucleotides, the CDR3 is TGTGCCAGCAAAAGACAGGAAGAAGCAGATACGCAGTATTTT. Translated, it gives CASKRQEEADTQYF. The rearrangement joins TRBV6-4 to TRBJ2-3, with a tentative D call TRBD1 (6 bases). There are 14 residues in the CDR3. Germline V lookup: CDR1 MRHNA, CDR2 SNTAGT. Trimming shortened V by 7 bases and J by 4 bases, and 15 bases separated the two germline ends.

The CDR3 DNA reads TGTGCCAGCCAAGCACAGTGGGCATCGCGAGAGACCCAGTACTTC. It is translated as CASQAQWASRETQYF. The chain combines TRBV6-1 with TRBJ2-5; no firm D call. CDR1 is MNHNS, CDR2 SASEGT, per germline. The CDR3 extends over 15 amino acids. Trimming cost V 8 bases and J 4 bases, with 20 bases left between them.

This clone was observed a single time. The CDR3 bases are TGTGCCAGCTCACCACCAGGCGGGGTGCTAGAGACCCAGTACTTC. It specifies CASSPPGGVLETQYF. J is TRBJ2-5 and V is TRBV18; weak D call: TRBD2 (6 bases). The CDR3 is 15 residues long. Germline CDR1 reads KGHSH; CDR2 reads LQKENI. V was shortened by 0 bases and J by 4 bases, with 12 bases between the two germline ends.